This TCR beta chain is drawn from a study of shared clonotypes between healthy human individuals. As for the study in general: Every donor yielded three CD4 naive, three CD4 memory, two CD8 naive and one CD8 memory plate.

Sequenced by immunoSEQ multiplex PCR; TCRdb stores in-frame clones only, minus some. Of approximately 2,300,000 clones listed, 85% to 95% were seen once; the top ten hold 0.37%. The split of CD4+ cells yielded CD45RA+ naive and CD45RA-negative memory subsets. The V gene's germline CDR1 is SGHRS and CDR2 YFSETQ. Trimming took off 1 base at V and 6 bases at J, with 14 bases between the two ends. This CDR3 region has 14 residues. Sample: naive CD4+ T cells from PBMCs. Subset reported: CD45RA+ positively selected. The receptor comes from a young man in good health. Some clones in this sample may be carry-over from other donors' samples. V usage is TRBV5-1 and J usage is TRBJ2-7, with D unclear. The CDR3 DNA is TGCGCCAGCAGCTTGTCGTACGACGGTGCCGAGCAGTACTTC. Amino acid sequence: CASSLSYDGAEQYF.